Sequencing of this T cell receptor (beta chain) was carried out in a study of response to subunit inactivated influenza vaccine. Study-wide results and limits: The authors put forward the suggestion that each seasonal influenza vaccination may bring in only a limited number of new T cells.

V lost 5 bases and J lost 2; bases outside the gene matches: 10. Germline V gene sequence: CDR1 MDHEN, CDR2 SYDVKM. CDR3 length equals 16 residues. TCRdb itself ran the RT-PCR reads through MiXCR, one entry per CDR3 protein. Among 630,000 or so distinct CDR3 sequences, 15% to 18% were seen once, and the ten largest hold approximately 10%. The sample holds many counts of this clonotype. Its specificity is unknown. The chain has TRBV28 and TRBJ2-3, with 7 nucleotides matching TRBD1. The starting material was PBMCs from blood, obtained roughly 13 days after vaccination. The TCR sequence derives from a man aged 50-59 years who received an inactivated influenza vaccine. CDR3 coding DNA: TGTGCCAGCAGTCCCACTCAGGGGGTTGTCACAGATACGCAGTATTTT. Translation gives CASSPTQGVVTDTQYF.